The 9 T cell receptor beta chains reported below all come from one sample, sequenced in a study of shared clonotypes between healthy human individuals. The naive CD8 fraction comprised CD45RO-negative cells positively selected for CCR7 and excluded terminally differentiated effector memory CD45RA+ cells. TCRdb's table, derived via immunoSEQ multiplex PCR, lists solely in-frame clones and lacks some. The sample holds about 820,000 clones; about 91% are singletons and the top ten take nearly 25%. Sequencing input: naive CD8+ T cells sorted from blood. These TCRs come from a man aged 25 to 40 in good health.

The rearrangement links TRBV5-6 to TRBJ2-1; TRBD2 agrees at 9 bases. This CDR3 spans 16 amino acids. From germline, CDR1 is SGHDT and CDR2 YYEEEE. V gave up 4 bases and J gave up 9 bases; unmatched junction bases: 14. CDR3 region: CASSIAPGLAISEQFF. In DNA form, the CDR3 reads TGTGCCAGCAGCATAGCCCCGGGACTAGCAATAAGTGAGCAGTTCTTC.

J is TRBJ1-5 and V is TRBV19; D gene uncertain. Between the trimmed V and J ends, which lost 3 bases and 4 bases, there was a span of 7 bases. The germline V gene has CDR1 LNHDA and CDR2 SQIVND (reference sequence). The CDR3 contains 13 residues. CDR3 loop: CASSIVWNQPQHF. The CDR3 DNA sequence: TGTGCCAGTAGTATCGTCTGGAATCAGCCCCAGCATTTT. The full variable domain, with the rest looked up from reference TRBV19 and TRBJ1-5, is DGGITQSPKYLFRKEGQNVTLSCEQNLNHDAMYWYRQDPGQGLRLIYYSQIVNDFQKGDIAEGYSVSREKKESFPLTVTSAQKNPTAFYLCASSIVWNQPQHFGDGTRLSIL.

The chain has TRBV9 and TRBJ2-1; tentatively, D is TRBD1 or TRBD2 (5 bases each). Trimming stripped 4 bases from V and 6 bases from J, with 17 bases between. The CDR3 consists of 15 residues. Germline V CDR1 and CDR2: SGDLS, YYNGEE. CDR3 residues: CASSSTGTGINEQFF. CDR3 sequence (DNA): TGTGCCAGCAGCTCAACCGGGACGGGCATCAATGAGCAGTTCTTC.

This chain links TRBV13 with TRBJ2-1; D is perhaps TRBD2 (5 bases). The CDR3 is 15 amino acids. The V end was cut by 3 bases, the J end by 3 bases, with 12 bases between. Germline V CDR1 and CDR2: PRHDT, FYEKMQ (reference sequence). The CDR3 DNA sequence: TGTGCCAGCAGCTTTGGGGAGTTGAACTACAATGAGCAGTTCTTC. This encodes CASSFGELNYNEQFF.

The chain is built from TRBV11-2 and TRBJ2-3; either TRBD1 or TRBD2 may fit D (5 bases each). Germline V gene lookup returns CDR1 SGHAT and CDR2 FQNNGV. V lost 5 bases to trimming and J lost 10 bases, with 16 bases between them. The CDR3 runs 13 residues. The CDR3 spells CASSPGTGLPQYF. In nucleotides, the CDR3 is TGTGCCAGCAGCCCCGGGACGGGCCTTCCGCAGTATTTT.

The chain couples TRBV5-6 to TRBJ2-3; D is unresolved. Germline loops: CDR1 SGHDT, CDR2 YYEEEE. Trimming removed 4 bases from V and 3 bases from J, with 9 bases in between. This CDR3 has 13 amino acids. CDR3 in DNA: TGTGCCAGCAGCGGGGAACTAACAGATACGCAGTATTTT. This gives the protein CASSGELTDTQYF.

This clone was recorded only once. This sequence joins TRBV7-9 and TRBJ2-2, with D possibly TRBD2 on 5 matching bases. The CDR3 is made up of 17 amino acids. V lost 5 bases and J lost 4, with 20 bases in between. CDR1 and CDR2 from the germline V gene are SEHNR and FQNEAQ (reference sequence). This CDR3 reads CASSPHGLTFGTGELFF. The CDR3 DNA reads as TGTGCCAGCAGCCCCCATGGACTGACCTTCGGCACCGGGGAGCTGTTTTTT.

The chain couples TRBV28 to TRBJ2-3, with 12 bases matching TRBD1. CDR3 length: 15 amino acids. The germline V gene encodes CDR1 MDHEN and CDR2 SYDVKM. V trimming: 3 bases; J trimming: 3 bases; junction bases outside the gene matches: 1. The CDR3 DNA is TGTGCCAGCAGTTTGGGACAGGGGGCAACAGATACGCAGTATTTT. Translation gives CASSLGQGATDTQYF.

This chain uses TRBV6-5 with TRBJ2-1; 9 nucleotides match TRBD1. This CDR3 has 12 residues. Germline V gene sequence: CDR1 MNHEY, CDR2 SVGAGI. V gave up 5 bases and J gave up 15 bases; unmatched junction bases: 8. Here the CDR3 reads CASSGRDRVPFF. The CDR3 DNA reads as TGTGCCAGCAGTGGCCGGGACAGGGTCCCGTTCTTC.